One sample yielded the 8 T cell receptor beta chains listed below, sequenced in a study of cytomegalovirus exposure and HLA in healthy donors. Primers: 60 Vbeta forward and 13 Jbeta reverse. Sequencing was performed with immunoSEQ multiplex PCR; in TCRdb, only in-frame clones are kept and a portion is missing. The table gives 130,000 to 150,000 clones; the top ten clones make up about 0.96% of it. Sequenced sample: PBMCs. The receptors here all came from a male donor in good health and CMV-seronegative.

The gene calls are TRBV9 and TRBJ1-1; tentative D call: TRBD1 (5 bases). CDR1 is SGDLS and CDR2 is YYNGEE in the germline V gene. V gave up 4 bases and J gave up 6 bases, with 13 bases separating them. The CDR3 is made up of 13 amino acids. The CDR3 here is CASSPGGTAEAFF. The CDR3, as DNA: TGTGCCAGCAGCCCGGGGGGAACGGCTGAAGCTTTCTTT. Variable domain in full (rest from reference TRBV9 and TRBJ1-1): DSGVTQTPKHLITATGQRVTLRCSPRSGDLSVYWYQQSLDQGLQFLIQYYNGEERAKGNILERFSAQQFPDLHSELNLSSLELGDSALYFCASSPGGTAEAFFGQGTRLTVV.

The chain employs TRBV19 and TRBJ1-5; 10 nucleotides align to TRBD1. The V gene's germline CDR1 is LNHDA and CDR2 SQIVND (reference sequence). The length of the CDR3 is 13 residues. V lost 9 bases to trimming and J lost 7 bases; unmatched junction nucleotides: 6. The CDR3 protein is CASDRGREQPQHF. In DNA, the CDR3 is TGTGCCAGCGACAGGGGGCGCGAACAGCCCCAGCATTTT.

This chain connects TRBV6-1 to TRBJ2-1; 9 bases agree with TRBD1. The CDR3 is made up of 15 amino acids. The V segment lost 5 bases and the J segment 7 bases; nucleotides outside the gene matches: 9. Germline V gene sequence: CDR1 MNHNS, CDR2 SASEGT. CDR3 sequence reads: CASSTSGTGRNEQFF. The CDR3 nucleotides are TGTGCCAGCAGTACCTCCGGGACAGGGAGGAATGAGCAGTTCTTC.

The chain joins TRBV20-1 to TRBJ2-7, with D maybe TRBD2 (5 bases). Trimming left V 6 bases short and J 6 bases short, with 6 bases between. Germline CDR1 DFQATT, CDR2 SNEGSKA (reference sequence). The CDR3 has 9 amino acids. CDR3 DNA sequence: TGCAGTGCCGGGGTCGAGCAGTACTTC. Translated: CSAGVEQYF.

The chain carries TRBV18 and TRBJ2-5; D is perhaps TRBD1 (5 bases). Between the trimmed V and J ends, which lost 3 bases and 1 base, there was a span of 15 bases. The germline V gene encodes CDR1 KGHSH and CDR2 LQKENI. The CDR3 totals 16 residues. For the CDR3, the DNA is TGTGCCAGCTCACCCAGGGTGGGCGCTCCCCAAGAGACCCAGTACTTC. Translation gives CASSPRVGAPQETQYF.

V is TRBV18 and J is TRBJ2-1; 10 bases fit TRBD1. Unmatched junction bases numbered 1, after V lost 3 bases and J lost 2 bases. The germline V gene has CDR1 KGHSH and CDR2 LQKENI. The CDR3 is 15 residues long. The CDR3 is CASSPGQGPYNEQFF. The CDR3 DNA is TGTGCCAGCTCACCGGGACAGGGGCCCTACAATGAGCAGTTCTTC. The whole variable domain, remainder taken from reference TRBV18 and TRBJ2-1, is NAGVMQNPRHLVRRRGQEARLRCSPMKGHSHVYWYRQLPEEGLKFMVYLQKENIIDESGMPKERFSAEFPKEGPSILRIQQVVRGDSAAYFCASSPGQGPYNEQFFGPGTRLTVL.

This chain links TRBV19 with TRBJ1-5; D uncertain. This CDR3 contains 16 residues. Per the germline V gene, CDR1 is LNHDA and CDR2 is SQIVND (reference sequence). V was shortened by 5 bases and J by 4 bases, with 18 bases between the two germline ends. The CDR3 nucleotides read TGTGCCAGTAGTCTTATCGGGTCGTTCGGGAATCAGCCCCAGCATTTT. Translated: CASSLIGSFGNQPQHF. The variable domain in full, completed from reference TRBV19 and TRBJ1-5, reads DGGITQSPKYLFRKEGQNVTLSCEQNLNHDAMYWYRQDPGQGLRLIYYSQIVNDFQKGDIAEGYSVSREKKESFPLTVTSAQKNPTAFYLCASSLIGSFGNQPQHFGDGTRLSIL.

The genes are TRBV19 and TRBJ2-2, with 7 bases fitting TRBD2. Germline-derived CDR1 and CDR2 are LNHDA and SQIVND (reference sequence). The CDR3 is 14 residues long. V lost 4 bases and J lost 7; bases outside the gene matches: 6. The CDR3 sequence is CASSRTSWSGELFF. The CDR3 DNA reads as TGTGCCAGTAGTAGGACTAGTTGGAGCGGGGAGCTGTTTTTT.